This T cell receptor (beta chain) was captured by sequencing in a study of human T cells and chemical hapten exposure. Turning to the study itself: Among samples, TCR yields varied mainly because of small differences in pooled library volume.

Per the study methods: A typical sample had roughly 87,000 TCRs, with about 23,224 to 690,600 overall. Using its own MiXCR run on the RACE reads, TCRdb lists one record per CDR3 protein. The authors' filters were not applied to this entry. The sample lists approximately 33,000 distinct CDR3 sequences; 6.5% to 9% were seen once. Time point: healthy volunteer bleed at 2 weeks. The total RNA was obtained from whole blood that was not fractionated. Overall study results and limits: TCRs above 1 in 1000 frequency did not change with DPC sensitization.

The table lists this clonotype with a few counts. Its antigen is still unknown. One end of the junction does not line up with germline, which may come from a read error. This TCR was sampled from a human donor in good health. Some clones in this sample may be carry-over from other donors' samples. Sequenced: whole blood.

CDR3 protein: CASSLGPAGEQFF. For the CDR3, the DNA is TGTGCTAGCAGCTTAGGGCCAGCGGGTGAGCAGTTCTTC. The V call is TRBV7-7, the J call TRBJ2-1, with a weak D call TRBD2 (6 bases). The CDR3 runs to 13 residues. CDR1 and CDR2 (germline): SSHAT, FNYEAQ (reference sequence).